The clone carrying this TCR beta chain turned up a few times. This specimen comes from a study of blood T cell repertoires in COVID-19. Background on the study: Italy, Spain and the United States were the sources of the convalescent and acute COVID-19 samples. Nucleic acid was either cDNA or gDNA, and it came from T cells, B-cell-depleted T cells, or PBMCs.

How the authors handled the data: Cell counts per sample came from amplifying reference gene primers. Generated by immunoSEQ multiplex PCR, the TCRdb table keeps only in-frame clones and is missing some. D and trimming were read from the DNA, whereas the V and J calls and clone size are those reported in that table. Among 52,000 or so clones, 70% to 85% were seen once, and the ten largest hold around 14%. Trimming stripped 2 bases from V and 4 bases from J, with 9 bases between. CDR1 SEHNR and CDR2 FQNEAQ come from the germline V gene (reference sequence). CDR3 length equals 14 residues. The chain has TRBV7-9 and TRBJ2-1, with D tentatively TRBD2 (6 bases). This receptor was taken from a human donor in a cohort sampled during active COVID-19. Sequencing was performed on peripheral blood. CDR3 in amino acids: CASSLQLAYNEQFF. CDR3 nucleotides: TGTGCCAGCAGCTTACAACTAGCTTACAATGAGCAGTTCTTC.